These 30 T cell receptor beta chains came from one sample sequenced in a study of T cell responses to AZD1222 COVID-19 vaccine. TCRdb's copy holds only in-frame clones and misses some; the assay was immunoSEQ multiplex PCR. The sample contains 150,000 to 200,000 clones, 70% to 90% of which appear only once. Sequencing used peripheral blood, obtained on day 0 of AZD1222 vaccination. The receptors come from an adult in good health.

J is TRBJ1-5 and V is TRBV12-3 or TRBV12-4; D remains unclear. CDR3 size: 13 residues. Between the trimmed V and J ends, which lost 0 bases and 7 bases, there was a span of 7 bases. The CDR3 reads CASSLAAGQPQHF. CDR3 coding DNA: TGTGCCAGCAGTTTAGCCGCGGGGCAGCCCCAGCATTTT.

This clone was detected a few times. One end of the junction does not line up with germline, which may come from a read error. The rearrangement uses TRBV6-5 and TRBJ1-2; 7 bases are shared with TRBD1. CDR1 is MNHEY and CDR2 is SVGAGI in the germline V gene. The CDR3 is 14 residues long. CDR3: CASRTTGPNNGYTF. CDR3 bases: TGTGCCAGCAGGACGACAGGGCCTAACAATGGCTACACCTTC.

The genes are TRBV28 and TRBJ2-5; D is tentatively TRBD1 or TRBD2 (5 bases each). This CDR3 has 15 amino acids. Germline V gives CDR1 MDHEN, CDR2 SYDVKM. Trimming pared 1 base from V and 6 bases from J, leaving 15 bases between. The CDR3 sequence is CASSLSRDGLKTQYF. The CDR3 nucleotides read TGTGCCAGCAGTTTATCCCGGGACGGCCTAAAGACCCAGTACTTC.

V is TRBV18 and J is TRBJ1-2; 10 bases match TRBD1. There are 14 residues in the CDR3. CDR1 KGHSH and CDR2 LQKENI come from the germline V gene. Trimming at V came to 3 bases and at J to 8 bases, leaving 6 bases not matched to a gene. Here the CDR3 reads CASSPGTGDSGYTF. CDR3 in DNA: TGTGCCAGCTCACCGGGGACAGGGGATAGCGGCTACACCTTC. Supplemented by reference TRBV18 and TRBJ1-2, the full variable domain reads NAGVMQNPRHLVRRRGQEARLRCSPMKGHSHVYWYRQLPEEGLKFMVYLQKENIIDESGMPKERFSAEFPKEGPSILRIQQVVRGDSAAYFCASSPGTGDSGYTFGSGTRLTVV.

J is TRBJ2-7 and V is TRBV27, with TRBD2 matching over 9 bases. With 5 bases clipped from V and 0 bases from J, the junction kept 5 bases outside the gene matches. The CDR3 has 15 amino acids. Germline lookup yields CDR1 MNHEY and CDR2 SMNVEV (reference sequence). CDR3 DNA sequence: TGTGCCAGCAGTGCCAGCGGGGGGAGCTCCTACGAGCAGTACTTC. Translation: CASSASGGSSYEQYF.

About this clone: The sample contains more than one DNA sequence encoding this CDR3. V is TRBV28 and J is TRBJ2-5, with D perhaps matching TRBD2 (7 bases). Deletions cut 3 bases from V and 5 bases from J, with 13 bases between. Germline V gene data show CDR1 as MDHEN and CDR2 as SYDVKM. The CDR3 covers 14 residues. The CDR3 sequence: CASSLGGAPETQYF. CDR3 nucleotides: TGTGCCAGCAGTTTGGGGGGGGCGCCTGAGACCCAGTACTTC.

This rearrangement joins TRBV2 to TRBJ2-7; TRBD1 agrees at 10 bases. Trimming took 5 bases from V and 1 from J; bases not matched to a gene: 5. The CDR3 covers 15 residues. Germline values: CDR1 SNHLY, CDR2 FYNNEI. The CDR3 protein is CASSRGQGLSYEQYF. The CDR3, as DNA: TGTGCCAGCAGTCGGGGACAGGGGTTATCCTACGAGCAGTACTTC.

CDR3 nucleotides: TGTGCCAGCAGCTTGGGATCTGGGGCCAACGTCCTGACTTTC. Its translation: CASSLGSGANVLTF. The J gene is TRBJ2-6, the V gene TRBV6-6; D is undetermined. The CDR3 length is 14 residues. V was shortened by 6 bases and J by 1 base, with 7 bases between the two germline ends. CDR1 and CDR2 (germline): MNHNY, SVGAGI (reference sequence).

The chain links TRBV16 to TRBJ1-5; TRBD1 might be the D (6 bases). There are 16 residues in the CDR3. Germline-derived CDR1 and CDR2 are KGHSY and FQNENV. Trimming pared 2 bases from V and 6 bases from J, leaving 17 bases between. The CDR3 loop is CASSQGLQGNSQPQHF. CDR3 bases: TGTGCCAGCAGCCAAGGCCTACAGGGCAATAGTCAGCCCCAGCATTTT.

This chain uses TRBV5-1 with TRBJ2-3; 12 bases map to TRBD2. V lost 5 bases to trimming and J lost 4 bases; unmatched junction nucleotides: 14. The CDR3 has 18 amino acids. Germline CDR1 SGHRS, CDR2 YFSETQ. The CDR3: CASSEKRPGLAGADTQYF. Written as DNA, the CDR3 is TGCGCCAGCAGTGAAAAAAGACCGGGACTAGCGGGTGCAGATACGCAGTATTTT.

This sequence joins TRBV7-6 and TRBJ1-1; tentative D call: TRBD1 (6 bases). CDR3 length: 16 amino acids. Trimming stripped 4 bases from V and 0 bases from J, with 15 bases between. Germline V gene lookup returns CDR1 SGHVS and CDR2 FNYEAQ. The CDR3 region is CASSSPGGRMNTEAFF. CDR3 nucleotide sequence: TGTGCCAGCAGCTCCCCGGGGGGCAGGATGAACACTGAAGCTTTCTTT.

The count of this clone is one. The chain is built from TRBV28 and TRBJ1-5; 8 bases agree with TRBD1. The junction had 9 bases not matched to a gene; V was cut back by 5 bases and J by 6 bases. The CDR3 is 15 residues long. From germline, CDR1 is MDHEN and CDR2 SYDVKM. The CDR3 bases are TGTGCCAGCAGTCCCCGGACAGGGTGGGGTCAGCCCCAGCATTTT. Translating gives CASSPRTGWGQPQHF.

V is TRBV12-5 and J is TRBJ2-6, with D possibly matching TRBD1 (5 bases). This CDR3 is 17 amino acids long. The ends were cut back, 4 bases at V and 5 bases at J, with 18 bases in the middle. Per germline, CDR1 LGHNT and CDR2 FRNRAP. CDR3 sequence (DNA): TGTGCTAGTGGTTCACAGGTCTCCTCTCTGCGGGCCAACGTCCTGACTTTC. Its translation is CASGSQVSSLRANVLTF.

Only a few counts were recorded for this clone. The chain recombines TRBV6-2 or TRBV6-3 with TRBJ1-1, with D possibly TRBD1 on 5 matching bases. Germline lookup yields CDR1 MNHEY and CDR2 SVGEGT. The CDR3 length is 15 residues. The V end lost 6 bases, the J end lost 5 bases, and 19 bases lay between the germline ends. CDR3 in DNA: TGTGCCAGCAGCTCCCAAGGCCGGGGGTGGACTGAAGCTTTCTTT. Its protein is CASSSQGRGWTEAFF.

V is TRBV30 and J is TRBJ1-5; no clear D gene. Trimming removed 0 bases from V and 8 bases from J, with 14 bases in between. Germline-derived CDR1 and CDR2 are GTSNPN and SVGIG (reference sequence). This CDR3 contains 14 residues. CDR3 in DNA: TGTGCCTGGAGTGTGCCTCGGGAAGGAAAGCCCCAGCATTTT. This encodes CAWSVPREGKPQHF.

This sequence joins TRBV2 and TRBJ2-1; 9 positions agree with TRBD1. The CDR3 length is 14 residues. The trim removed 4 bases at V and 6 bases at J, leaving 4 bases unmatched. Looked up from germline, CDR1 is SNHLY and CDR2 is FYNNEI. CDR3 residues: CASSGPDRGNEQFF. CDR3 sequence (DNA): TGTGCCAGCAGTGGACCGGACAGGGGCAATGAGCAGTTCTTC.

The chain combines TRBV7-2 with TRBJ2-7; TRBD2 might be the D (5 bases). The CDR3 runs to 15 residues. The V end lost 6 bases, the J end lost 7 bases, and 22 bases lay between the germline ends. CDR1 and CDR2 (germline): SGHTA, FQGNSA. In nucleotides, the CDR3 is TGTGCCAGCAGACCCGCCGGGGAATCGGGGTGGGAGCAGTACTTC. This codes for CASRPAGESGWEQYF.

This clone was counted once. The V gene is TRBV10-3, the J gene TRBJ1-4, with D tentatively TRBD1 (6 bases). The CDR3 is made up of 15 amino acids. Germline CDR1 reads ENHRY; CDR2 reads SYGVKD. V dropped 11 bases and J dropped 0 bases, with 16 bases sitting between them. CDR3 nucleotide sequence: TGTGCCGTCCTTAGGAGGGGGGCAACTAATGAAAAACTGTTTTTT. Amino acid sequence: CAVLRRGATNEKLFF.

V is TRBV5-1 and J is TRBJ1-3, with TRBD1 identical over 8 bases. J gave up 2 bases and V 2 bases, and 6 bases lay outside the gene matches. This CDR3 has 16 amino acids. The germline CDR1 and CDR2 sequences are SGHRS and YFSETQ. The CDR3 bases are TGCGCCAGCAGCTTCGACTCACAGGGGGCTGGAAACACCATATATTTT. Encoded protein: CASSFDSQGAGNTIYF.

This clone was detected only a few times. CDR3 region: CASSSRSGEGNTQYF. CDR3 bases: TGTGCCAGCAGCTCCCGAAGCGGGGAAGGTAATACGCAGTATTTT. This chain links TRBV11-2 with TRBJ2-3, with 7 bases that match TRBD2. V gave up 4 bases and J gave up 7 bases; unmatched junction bases: 11. Germline-derived CDR1 and CDR2 are SGHAT and FQNNGV. The CDR3 has 15 residues.

V is TRBV19 and J is TRBJ2-5; 10 bases fit TRBD2. V dropped 5 bases and J dropped 6; count of bases not matched to a gene: 9. CDR1 is LNHDA and CDR2 is SQIVND in the germline V gene (reference sequence). This CDR3 has 15 amino acids. Written as DNA, the CDR3 is TGTGCCAGTAGTCCCAGCGGGGGGGCCGGTCAGACCCAGTACTTC. Translation: CASSPSGGAGQTQYF.

In DNA form, the CDR3 reads TGTGCCTGGCAACCGGGACGGAGAGTTCAAGAGACCCAGTACTTC. Its protein product is CAWQPGRRVQETQYF. This rearrangement joins TRBV30 to TRBJ2-5; tentatively, D is TRBD1 or TRBD2 (5 bases each). The V end lost 5 bases, the J end lost 2 bases, and 18 bases lay between the germline ends. Per the germline V gene, CDR1 is GTSNPN and CDR2 is SVGIG (reference sequence). CDR3 length: 15 residues.

The rearrangement links TRBV28 to TRBJ2-3; weak D call: TRBD2 (7 bases). The V gene lost 7 bases and the J gene lost 1 base, with 12 bases spanning the gap. This CDR3 is built from 14 residues. Germline assignment: CDR1 MDHEN and CDR2 SYDVKM. Written as DNA, the CDR3 is TGTGCCAGCACGGGGAGGGGGGGCACAGATACGCAGTATTTT. It is translated as CASTGRGGTDTQYF.

V and J are TRBV5-1 and TRBJ1-1, with TRBD1 identical over 10 bases. V was clipped by 3 bases and J by 7 bases; unmatched bases: 0. This CDR3 has 12 amino acids. Germline V gene data show CDR1 as SGHRS and CDR2 as YFSETQ. CDR3 DNA: TGCGCCAGCAGCTGGACAGGGGGTGAAGCTTTCTTT. It is translated as CASSWTGGEAFF.

The chain has TRBV29-1 and TRBJ2-1; possibly TRBD1 or TRBD2 for D (5 bases each). Per the germline V gene, CDR1 is SQVTM and CDR2 is ANQGSEA. This CDR3 is built from 16 residues. Trimming removed 4 bases from V and 2 bases from J, with 18 bases in between. CDR3 sequence reads: CSVVLGPPTTYNEQFF. CDR3 DNA: TGCAGCGTTGTCCTGGGACCCCCTACTACCTACAATGAGCAGTTCTTC.

The genes are TRBV27 and TRBJ1-2, with 7 bases lining up with TRBD1. CDR1 MNHEY and CDR2 SMNVEV come from the germline V gene (reference sequence). The CDR3 spans 11 residues. Trimming cost V 10 bases and J 7 bases; bases outside gene matches: 6. The CDR3 bases are TGTGCCACCCGGACAGGTCTTGGCTACACCTTC. Protein sequence: CATRTGLGYTF.

The J gene is TRBJ1-1, the V gene TRBV10-3; D call uncertain. CDR1 and CDR2 (germline): ENHRY, SYGVKD. There are 13 residues in the CDR3. Trimming took off 0 bases at V and 4 bases at J, with 6 bases between the two ends. The DNA for the CDR3 is TGTGCCATCAGTGAGTCGACGGGCACTGAAGCTTTCTTT. This codes for CAISESTGTEAFF.

CDR3 residues: CASSPLVTSYEQYF. CDR3 DNA sequence: TGTGCCAGCAGTCCCCTAGTAACCTCCTACGAGCAGTACTTC. The gene calls are TRBV19 and TRBJ2-7; no clear D gene. Germline V gives CDR1 LNHDA, CDR2 SQIVND (reference sequence). V lost 9 bases and J lost 0, with 15 bases in between. The length of the CDR3 is 14 residues.

This rearrangement joins TRBV13 to TRBJ2-5; D assignment may be TRBD1 or TRBD2 (7 bases each). This CDR3 is built from 15 residues. Germline V gives CDR1 PRHDT, CDR2 FYEKMQ (reference sequence). Trimming left V 4 bases short and J 5 bases short, with 17 bases between. The CDR3 loop is CASSSQGGQGETQYF. DNA for the CDR3: TGTGCCAGCAGCTCGCAGGGGGGGCAAGGTGAGACCCAGTACTTC.

The chain combines TRBV5-1 with TRBJ2-5; D unclear. This CDR3 has 15 residues. V lost 0 bases and J lost 0, with 9 bases in between. Germline lookup yields CDR1 SGHRS and CDR2 YFSETQ. CDR3 residues: CASSLAQPYQETQYF. In DNA, the CDR3 is TGCGCCAGCAGCTTGGCCCAGCCATACCAAGAGACCCAGTACTTC. The whole variable domain, remainder taken from reference TRBV5-1 and TRBJ2-5, is KAGVTQTPRYLIKTRGQQVTLSCSPISGHRSVSWYQQTPGQGLQFLFEYFSETQRNKGNFPGRFSGRQFSNSRSEMNVSTLELGDSALYLCASSLAQPYQETQYFGPGTRLLVL.